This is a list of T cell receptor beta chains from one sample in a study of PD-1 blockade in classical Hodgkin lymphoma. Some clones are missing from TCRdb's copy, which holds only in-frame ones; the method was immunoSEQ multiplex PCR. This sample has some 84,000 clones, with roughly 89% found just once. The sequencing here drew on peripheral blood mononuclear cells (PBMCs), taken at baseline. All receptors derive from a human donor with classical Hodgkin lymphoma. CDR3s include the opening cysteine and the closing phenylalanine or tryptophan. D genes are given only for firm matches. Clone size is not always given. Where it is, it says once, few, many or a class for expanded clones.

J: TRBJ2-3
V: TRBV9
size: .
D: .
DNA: TGTGCCAGCAGCGTAGACGGCCGCACAGATACGCAGTATTTT
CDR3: CASSVDGRTDTQYF

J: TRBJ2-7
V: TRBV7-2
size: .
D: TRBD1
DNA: TGTGCCAGCAGCTTAGGAGACAGGGGGCTGCAGTACTTC
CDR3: CASSLGDRGLQYF

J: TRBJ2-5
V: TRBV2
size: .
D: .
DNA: TGTGCCAGCATTTCCCGCTGGGGAGAGACCCAGTACTTC
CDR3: CASISRWGETQYF

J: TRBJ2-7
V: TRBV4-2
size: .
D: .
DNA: TGTGCCAGCAGCCAAGCAGGGTCCGGCGTCGAGCAGTACTTC
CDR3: CASSQAGSGVEQYF

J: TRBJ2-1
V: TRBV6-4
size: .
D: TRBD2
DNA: TGTGCCAGCAGTGCGGCGGGAGAAGGCGATGAGCAGTTCTTC
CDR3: CASSAAGEGDEQFF

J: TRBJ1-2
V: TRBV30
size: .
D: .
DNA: TGTGCCTGGAGCCCCACAGGGCACTATGGCTACACCTTC
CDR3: CAWSPTGHYGYTF

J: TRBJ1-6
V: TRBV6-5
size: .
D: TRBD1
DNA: TGTGCCAGCAGTTCCGGGGACAGGGGACCCCTCCACTTT
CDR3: CASSSGDRGPLHF

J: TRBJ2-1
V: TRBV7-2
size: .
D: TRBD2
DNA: TGTGCCAGCAGCCCCGGACTAGCGGGAACCGATGAGCAGTTCTTC
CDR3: CASSPGLAGTDEQFF

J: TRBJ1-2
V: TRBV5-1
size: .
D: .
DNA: TGCGCCAGCAGCGAGACCGACAGTGAAGGCTACACCTTC
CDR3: CASSETDSEGYTF

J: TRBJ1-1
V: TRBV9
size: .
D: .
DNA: TGTGCCAGCAGCGCTGAGGTGGCCGTGAACACTGAAGCTTTCTTT
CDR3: CASSAEVAVNTEAFF

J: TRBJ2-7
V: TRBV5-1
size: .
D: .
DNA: TGCGCCAGCAGCTTGTTCGCGGGAAGCTACGAGCAGTACTTC
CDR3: CASSLFAGSYEQYF

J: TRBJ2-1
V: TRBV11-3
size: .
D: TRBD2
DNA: TGTGCCAGCAGCTTAGGCGGGAGGATCGACAATGAGCAGTTCTTC
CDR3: CASSLGGRIDNEQFF

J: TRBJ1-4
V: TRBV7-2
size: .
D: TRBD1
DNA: TGTGCCAGCAGCTTAGGGGACAGGAAGAATGAAAAACTGTTTTTT
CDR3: CASSLGDRKNEKLFF

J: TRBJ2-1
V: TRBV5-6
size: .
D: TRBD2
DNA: TGTGCCAGCAGCTCTTTTGCGGGACTACACAATGAGCAGTTCTTC
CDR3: CASSSFAGLHNEQFF

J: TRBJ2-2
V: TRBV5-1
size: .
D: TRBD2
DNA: TGCGCCAGCAGCTTGGGAGCGGGAGGATACACCGGGGAGCTGTTTTTT
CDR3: CASSLGAGGYTGELFF

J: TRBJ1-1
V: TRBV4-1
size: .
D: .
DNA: TGCGCCAGCAGCACCGGGGGGCGATTACGGGGGAACACTGAAGCTTTCTTT
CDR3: CASSTGGRLRGNTEAFF

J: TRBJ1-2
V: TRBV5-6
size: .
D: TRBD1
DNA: TGTGCCAGCAGCTCCCCGGGACAGGAAATTATGCTGCAGGAAGGCTACACCTTC
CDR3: CASSSPGQEIMLQEGYTF

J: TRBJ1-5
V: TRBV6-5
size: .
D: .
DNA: TGTGCCAGCAGTACACTGGGGCAGGGAGATCAGCCCCAGCATTTT
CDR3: CASSTLGQGDQPQHF

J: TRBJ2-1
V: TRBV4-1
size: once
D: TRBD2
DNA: TGCGCCAGCAGCCAAGCGGTCGGGAGGCGCTCCTACAATGAGCAGTTCTTC
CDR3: CASSQAVGRRSYNEQFF

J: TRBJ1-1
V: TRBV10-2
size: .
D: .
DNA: TGCGCCAGCAGTGACAGTATGAACACTGAAGCTTTCTTT
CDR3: CASSDSMNTEAFF

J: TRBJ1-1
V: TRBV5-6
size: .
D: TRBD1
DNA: TGTGCCAGCAGCTTGAGTGGGACAGGGAGCACTGAAGCTTTCTTT
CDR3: CASSLSGTGSTEAFF

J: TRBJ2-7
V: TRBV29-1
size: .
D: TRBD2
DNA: TGCAGCGTTGATAGAGCGGGAGGGCGCGAGCAGTACTTC
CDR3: CSVDRAGGREQYF

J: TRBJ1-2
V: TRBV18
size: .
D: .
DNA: TGTGCCAGCTCACCTTGGGGAGAAGGCTATGGCTACACCTTC
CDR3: CASSPWGEGYGYTF

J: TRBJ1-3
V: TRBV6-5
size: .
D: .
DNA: TGTGCCAGCAATTTGATGGAGTCGGCCACCATATATTTT
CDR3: CASNLMESATIYF

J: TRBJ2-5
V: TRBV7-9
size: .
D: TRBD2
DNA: TGTGCCAGCAGCTTAGTATCGGGAGGGGTGGAGACCCAGTACTTC
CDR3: CASSLVSGGVETQYF

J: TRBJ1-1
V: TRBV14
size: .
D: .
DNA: TGTGCCAGCAGCCCTCTCCGAGGGAAGGGAAACCCTCGATTGAACACTGAAGCTTTCTTT
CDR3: CASSPLRGKGNPRLNTEAFF

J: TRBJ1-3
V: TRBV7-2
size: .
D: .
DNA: TGTGCCAGCAGCTTTGCAGGGACGGCTGGAAACACCATATATTTT
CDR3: CASSFAGTAGNTIYF

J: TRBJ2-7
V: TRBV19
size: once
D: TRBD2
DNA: TGTGCCAGTAGTAGGCGGGAGGTGTACGAGCAGTACTTC
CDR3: CASSRREVYEQYF

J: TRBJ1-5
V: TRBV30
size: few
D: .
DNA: TGTGCCTGGAGTCTCCGAGGGGATCAGCCCCAGCATTTT
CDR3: CAWSLRGDQPQHF

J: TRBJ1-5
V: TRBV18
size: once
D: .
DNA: TGTGCCATCTACATACATGGACAGTTTTCGGCTCAGCCCCAGCATTTT
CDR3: CAIYIHGQFSAQPQHF

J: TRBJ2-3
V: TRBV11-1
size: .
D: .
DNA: TGTGCCAGCTGGGGGCCCCCCGCTCCGACTAGCCCCAGAACAGATACGCAGTATTTT
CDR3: CASWGPPAPTSPRTDTQYF

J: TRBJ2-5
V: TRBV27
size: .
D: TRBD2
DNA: TGTGCCAGCAGTTTGCAGGGACTAGCGGGAGGTCGGGAGACCCAGTACTTC
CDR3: CASSLQGLAGGRETQYF

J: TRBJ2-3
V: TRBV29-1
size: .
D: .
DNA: TGCAGCGTTGAAACTAGGTTCACAGATACGCAGTATTTT
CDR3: CSVETRFTDTQYF

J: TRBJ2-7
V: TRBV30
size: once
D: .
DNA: TGTGCCTGGAGTGTTGGCAGTGGGGTTGGTGAGCAGTACTTC
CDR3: CAWSVGSGVGEQYF

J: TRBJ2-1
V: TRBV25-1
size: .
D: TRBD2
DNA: TGTGCCAGCATCGTAGCGGGAGGTTCTTACAATGAGCAGTTCTTC
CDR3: CASIVAGGSYNEQFF

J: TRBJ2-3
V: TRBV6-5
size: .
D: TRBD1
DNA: TGTGCCAGCAGCTCGGACAGGGCCACAGATACGCAGTATTTT
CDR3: CASSSDRATDTQYF

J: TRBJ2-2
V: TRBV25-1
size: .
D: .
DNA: TGTGCCAGCAGTGAAAGAGGCACCGGGGAGCTGTTTTTT
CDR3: CASSERGTGELFF

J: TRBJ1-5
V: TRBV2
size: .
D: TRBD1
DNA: TGTGCCAGTGGGACAGATAGCAATCAGCCCCAGCATTTT
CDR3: CASGTDSNQPQHF

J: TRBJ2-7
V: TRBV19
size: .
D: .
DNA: TGTGCCAGTAGTAGTCAGGGGTTCGAGCAGTACTTC
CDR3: CASSSQGFEQYF

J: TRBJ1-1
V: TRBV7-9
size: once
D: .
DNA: TGTGCCAGCAGCCTGACTGTGAGAGGGGCCAAAGAAGCTTTCTTT
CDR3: CASSLTVRGAKEAFF

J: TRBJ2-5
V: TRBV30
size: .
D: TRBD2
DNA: TGTGCCTGGAGTCCCGGACTAGCGGGTACACAAGAGACCCAGTACTTC
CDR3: CAWSPGLAGTQETQYF

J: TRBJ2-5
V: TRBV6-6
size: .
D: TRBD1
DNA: TGTGCCAGCAGACCCGGGACAGAAGAGACCCAGTACTTC
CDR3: CASRPGTEETQYF

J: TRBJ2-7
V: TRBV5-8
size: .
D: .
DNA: TGTGCCAGCAGTTCCGCAGGACAGAGCTACGAGCAGTACTTC
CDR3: CASSSAGQSYEQYF

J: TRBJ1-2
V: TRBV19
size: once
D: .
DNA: TGTGCCAGTAGTAGGGGCGGGGGCTACACCTTC
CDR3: CASSRGGGYTF

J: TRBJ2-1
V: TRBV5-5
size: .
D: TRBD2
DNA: TGTGCCAGCAGCTACGGGACTAGCGGGTGGAATGAGCAGTTCTTC
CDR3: CASSYGTSGWNEQFF

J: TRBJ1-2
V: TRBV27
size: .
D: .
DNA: TGTGCCAGCAGTTTATCTGATGGATACCTACGCCGGGATGGCTACACCTTC
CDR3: CASSLSDGYLRRDGYTF